Below, 32 T cell receptor beta chains from the same sample are listed, as sequenced in a study of patients and donors after allogeneic stem cell transplantation. Via MiXCR, TCRdb re-called the RT-PCR reads, giving one row per CDR3 protein. The data hold 110,000 or so distinct CDR3 sequences, with less than 45% observed a single time. The sequencing input was blood, either unsorted or a sorted T cell fraction (not recorded which). The source is a human donor who was either an allogeneic HSCT recipient or a stem cell or donor lymphocyte infusion donor (not recorded which). It is not recorded whose cells these are; they may come from a transplant donor.

The rearrangement joins TRBV7-3 to TRBJ2-3, with 8 bases fitting TRBD2. This CDR3 contains 15 residues. V gave up 5 bases and J gave up 7 bases; unmatched junction bases: 11. Germline V lookup: CDR1 SGHTA, CDR2 FQGTGA. DNA of the CDR3: TGTGCCAGCAGCCGATACAGCGGGAGTTTGTATACGCAGTATTTT. Amino acids: CASSRYSGSLYTQYF.

This rearrangement joins TRBV5-4 to TRBJ1-3; no definite D call. CDR3 size: 17 residues. V was shortened by 0 bases and J by 0 bases, with 13 bases between the two germline ends. CDR1 and CDR2 (germline): SGHNT, YYREEE (reference sequence). The CDR3 sequence is CASSLEAIVSSGNTIYF. CDR3 nucleotides: TGTGCCAGCAGCTTGGAGGCGATCGTCAGCTCTGGAAACACCATATATTTT.

The chain combines TRBV5-6 with TRBJ2-1; D is undetermined. Germline V CDR1 and CDR2: SGHDT, YYEEEE. Trimming shortened V by 3 bases and J by 8 bases, and 12 bases separated the two germline ends. The CDR3 totals 13 residues. CDR3 sequence: CASSSTWTDEQFF. The CDR3 DNA sequence: TGTGCCAGCAGCTCAACCTGGACGGATGAGCAGTTCTTC.

This clonotype is a singleton in its sample. The chain uses TRBV7-3 and TRBJ1-5, with TRBD1 identical over 8 bases. Per the germline V gene, CDR1 is SGHTA and CDR2 is FQGTGA. CDR3 size: 13 residues. V was clipped by 5 bases and J by 5 bases; unmatched bases: 2. CDR3 in amino acids: CASSQDRDQPQHF. The DNA for the CDR3 is TGTGCCAGCAGCCAGGACAGGGATCAGCCCCAGCATTTT. The variable domain in full, with the rest retrieved from reference TRBV7-3 and TRBJ1-5, is GAGVSQTPSNKVTEKGKYVELRCDPISGHTALYWYRQSLGQGPEFLIYFQGTGAADDSGLPNDRFFAVRPEGSVSTLKIQRTERGDSAVYLCASSQDRDQPQHFGDGTRLSIL.

This chain connects TRBV9 to TRBJ2-7; D gene uncertain. The CDR3 consists of 9 residues. The V gene's germline CDR1 is SGDLS and CDR2 YYNGEE. The V gene lost 6 bases and the J gene lost 9 bases, with 7 bases spanning the gap. The CDR3 reads CASTGSQYF. The CDR3 bases are TGTGCCAGCACCGGGTCGCAGTACTTC.

The V and J genes are TRBV3-1 and TRBJ2-7; tentative D call: TRBD1 (6 bases). Germline V CDR1 and CDR2: LGHDT, YNNKEL (reference sequence). The CDR3 is made up of 15 amino acids. V was clipped by 2 bases and J by 2 bases, with 13 bases between them. The CDR3 protein is CASSQKITGTYEQYF. In nucleotides, the CDR3 is TGTGCCAGCAGCCAAAAGATCACAGGGACCTACGAGCAGTACTTC.

CDR3 sequence reads: CASSFLTSGRANEQFF. Here the CDR3 DNA reads TGTGCCAGCAGTTTCCTAACTAGCGGGAGGGCTAATGAGCAGTTCTTC. The gene calls are TRBV27 and TRBJ2-1, with 13 bases matching TRBD2. Per germline, CDR1 MNHEY and CDR2 SMNVEV (reference sequence). With 3 bases clipped from V and 7 bases from J, the junction kept 6 bases outside the gene matches. The CDR3 extends over 16 amino acids.

This clonotype has just a few counts. The rearrangement joins TRBV24-1 to TRBJ1-2, with D perhaps TRBD1 (5 bases). Germline CDR1 reads KGHDR; CDR2 reads SFDVKD. V lost 9 bases, J lost 7 bases, and 14 bases lay in between. This CDR3 is built from 12 residues. The CDR3: CATSNGQTGYTF. For the CDR3, the DNA is TGTGCCACCTCCAATGGACAAACTGGCTACACCTTC.

The J gene is TRBJ2-1, the V gene TRBV20-1; D is undetermined. Trimming took off 6 bases at V and 9 bases at J, with 12 bases between the two ends. Germline CDR1 reads DFQATT; CDR2 reads SNEGSKA (reference sequence). CDR3 length equals 11 residues. The CDR3 loop is CSALRRAEQFF. The CDR3 DNA is TGCAGTGCCCTAAGGCGTGCTGAGCAGTTCTTC.

The sample holds a few counts of this clonotype. The chain employs TRBV6-5 and TRBJ1-2; D remains ambiguous. In germline, CDR1 is MNHEY, CDR2 SVGAGI. The CDR3 covers 13 residues. Trimming took 5 bases from V and 8 from J, leaving 15 bases between them. The CDR3 DNA reads TGTGCCAGCAGTAGAACACTGGGTCTAGGCTACACCTTC. It translates to CASSRTLGLGYTF.

A few counts support this clonotype. The rearrangement joins TRBV12-3 or TRBV12-4 to TRBJ1-1; D unclear. The ends were cut back, 7 bases at V and 5 bases at J, with 14 bases in the middle. This CDR3 has 13 residues. The CDR3 reads CASMQWGGTEAFF. In nucleotides, the CDR3 is TGTGCCAGCATGCAATGGGGAGGAACTGAAGCTTTCTTT.

This clonotype has more than one count but fewer than ten. The chain couples TRBV6-5 to TRBJ2-3, with a possible D match to TRBD2 (6 bases). This CDR3 comprises 14 residues. The germline gives CDR1 MNHEY, CDR2 SVGAGI. Trimming cost V 5 bases and J 2 bases, with 11 bases left between them. CDR3 amino acids: CASSRGTYTDTQYF. The DNA for the CDR3 is TGTGCCAGCAGTCGGGGGACCTACACAGATACGCAGTATTTT.

This rearrangement joins TRBV5-5 to TRBJ2-7; 15 nucleotides align to TRBD2. Germline V gene sequence: CDR1 SGHKS, CDR2 YYEKEE (reference sequence). The CDR3 is 18 residues long. J was trimmed by 1 base and V by 4 bases; bases with no gene match: 9. The CDR3 DNA is TGTGCCAGCAGCGACCGGACTAGCGGGAGGGCCATATCCTACGAGCAGTACTTC. Translating it yields CASSDRTSGRAISYEQYF. Full variable domain (missing parts from reference TRBV5-5 and TRBJ2-7): DAGVTQSPTHLIKTRGQQVTLRCSPISGHKSVSWYQQVLGQGPQFIFQYYEKEERGRGNFPDRFSARQFPNYSSELNVNALLLGDSALYLCASSDRTSGRAISYEQYFGPGTRLTVT.

The chain links TRBV5-5 to TRBJ1-1; D is ambiguous. Germline V lookup: CDR1 SGHKS, CDR2 YYEKEE (reference sequence). Trimming removed 1 base at V and 11 bases at J, with 9 bases between. This CDR3 comprises 11 residues. The CDR3 reads CASSLREVAFF. The CDR3 nucleotides are TGTGCCAGCAGCTTGAGGGAAGTCGCTTTCTTT.

This chain joins TRBV6-5 and TRBJ1-2; D remains ambiguous. CDR3 length: 15 amino acids. With 0 bases removed from V and 8 bases from J, the gap between germline ends came to 16 bases. The germline V gene encodes CDR1 MNHEY and CDR2 SVGAGI. DNA of the CDR3: TGTGCCAGCAGTTACTCGTGGTCTTCTAGCGGGGGCTACACCTTC. As protein: CASSYSWSSSGGYTF.

This clonotype was seen a few times. This sequence joins TRBV6-6 and TRBJ1-2, with D possibly TRBD1 on 5 matching bases. The CDR3 covers 16 residues. With 1 base removed from V and 2 bases from J, the gap between germline ends came to 14 bases. CDR1 and CDR2 from the germline V gene are MNHNY and SVGAGI (reference sequence). The chain's CDR3 is CASSYWGEPHNYGYTF. CDR3 DNA sequence: TGTGCCAGCAGTTACTGGGGGGAGCCCCACAACTATGGCTACACCTTC.

This chain joins TRBV28 and TRBJ2-7; D not certain. Germline values: CDR1 MDHEN, CDR2 SYDVKM. CDR3 size: 13 residues. Trimming pared 3 bases from V and 4 bases from J, leaving 10 bases between. The CDR3 loop is CASSFWEPYEQYF. The CDR3 nucleotides read TGTGCCAGCAGTTTTTGGGAACCTTACGAGCAGTACTTC. The whole variable domain, remainder taken from reference TRBV28 and TRBJ2-7, is DVKVTQSSRYLVKRTGEKVFLECVQDMDHENMFWYRQDPGLGLRLIYFSYDVKMKEKGDIPEGYSVSREKKERFSLILESASTNQTSMYLCASSFWEPYEQYFGPGTRLTVT.

The V and J genes are TRBV14 and TRBJ2-5; the D gene is possibly TRBD1 (6 bases). Germline values: CDR1 SGHDN, CDR2 FVKESK. Trimming removed 6 bases at V and 0 bases at J, with 14 bases between. The CDR3 contains 15 residues. CDR3 amino acids: CASRPAGQNQETQYF. Here the CDR3 DNA reads TGTGCCAGCAGACCCGCCGGACAGAACCAAGAGACCCAGTACTTC.

V gene TRBV7-8 combines with J gene TRBJ1-4, with no clear D. The CDR3 is 14 amino acids. Trimming took off 5 bases at V and 0 bases at J, with 7 bases between the two ends. The germline V gene encodes CDR1 SGHVS and CDR2 FQNEAQ. CDR3: CASSASATNEKLFF. DNA for the CDR3: TGTGCCAGCAGCGCAAGTGCAACTAATGAAAAACTGTTTTTT.

The genes are TRBV7-2 and TRBJ1-5, with a possible D match to TRBD1 (5 bases). V lost 5 bases, J lost 3 bases, and 8 bases lay in between. Per the germline V gene, CDR1 is SGHTA and CDR2 is FQGNSA. The CDR3 length is 13 residues. The CDR3 loop reads CASSRQNNQPQHF. CDR3 nucleotides: TGTGCCAGCAGCCGACAGAACAATCAGCCCCAGCATTTT. The full variable domain, rest sourced from reference TRBV7-2 and TRBJ1-5, is GAGVSQSPSNKVTEKGKDVELRCDPISGHTALYWYRQSLGQGLEFLIYFQGNSAPDKSGLPSDRFSAERTGGSVSTLTIQRTQQEDSAVYLCASSRQNNQPQHFGDGTRLSIL.

This clonotype came up a few times. The V call is TRBV4-3, the J call TRBJ1-2, with a tentative D call TRBD1 (6 bases). This CDR3 contains 14 residues. The V gene's germline CDR1 is LGHNA and CDR2 YSLEER. The V end lost 3 bases, the J end lost 5 bases, and 13 bases lay between the germline ends. CDR3 nucleotides: TGCGCCAGCAGCCAGGCGACAGGACCGTATGGCTACACCTTC. This sequence encodes CASSQATGPYGYTF.

The genes are TRBV6-2 or TRBV6-3 and TRBJ2-1; 8 bases fit TRBD1. The germline CDR1 and CDR2 sequences are MNHEY and SVGEGT. Losses at the gene ends were 7 bases for V and 2 bases for J; bases not matched to a gene: 4. The CDR3 contains 14 residues. CDR3 protein: CASKDRGTYNEQFF. As DNA, the CDR3 is TGTGCCAGCAAAGACAGGGGAACCTACAATGAGCAGTTCTTC.

The chain is built from TRBV12-3 or TRBV12-4 and TRBJ1-6; tentative D call: TRBD1 (6 bases). V shed 6 bases and J shed 5 bases, with 14 bases lying between them. This CDR3 has 15 amino acids. CDR3 sequence reads: CASRRGYWDNSPLHF. In DNA form, the CDR3 reads TGTGCCAGCAGGAGGGGGTATTGGGATAATTCACCCCTCCACTTT.

The chain uses TRBV20-1 and TRBJ2-1; 14 nucleotides line up with TRBD2. V gave up 7 bases and J gave up 0 bases; unmatched junction bases: 11. The CDR3 consists of 18 residues. CDR1 and CDR2 from the germline V gene are DFQATT and SNEGSKA (reference sequence). CDR3 sequence: CSVPTSGRAGSSYNEQFF. CDR3 coding DNA: TGCAGTGTCCCGACTAGCGGGAGGGCCGGTAGCTCCTACAATGAGCAGTTCTTC.

The chain combines TRBV29-1 with TRBJ2-6; the D is unclear. The CDR3 runs 15 residues. CDR1 SQVTM and CDR2 ANQGSEA come from the germline V gene. The V end lost 6 bases, the J end lost 1 base, and 13 bases lay between the germline ends. The CDR3 bases are TGCAGCGTCGAAAAGACCATTTCTGGGGCCAACGTCCTGACTTTC. Its translation: CSVEKTISGANVLTF.

The chain has TRBV12-3 or TRBV12-4 and TRBJ2-1; D not resolved. There are 14 residues in the CDR3. Deletions cut 8 bases from V and 4 bases from J, with 15 bases between. This CDR3 is CASCAWTGYNEQFF. DNA for the CDR3: TGTGCCAGCTGTGCATGGACGGGTTACAATGAGCAGTTCTTC.

This clonotype was detected a few times. Compared with germline, one end of the junction differs, possibly owing to a read error. The rearrangement uses TRBV20-1 and TRBJ2-7, with 10 bases matching TRBD1. The CDR3 has 12 amino acids. Germline V gene data show CDR1 as DFQATT and CDR2 as SNEGSKA (reference sequence). In DNA, the CDR3 is TGCAGCGCTAGGGACAGGGGCTACGAGCAGTACTTC. Protein sequence: CSARDRGYEQYF.

This clonotype was seen more than once but under ten times. J is TRBJ1-5 and V is TRBV4-3; D not certain. The CDR3 loop spans 15 amino acids. CDR1 and CDR2 from the germline V gene are LGHNA and YSLEER. Trimming took 3 bases from V and 5 from J, leaving 14 bases between them. The CDR3 DNA sequence: TGCGCCAGCAGCCAGGCCCATACGGGAGATCAGCCCCAGCATTTT. This encodes CASSQAHTGDQPQHF.

This clonotype was observed a few times. The chain carries TRBV4-1 and TRBJ1-1; tentatively, D is TRBD1 (6 bases). V lost 0 bases and J lost 4, with 15 bases in between. Germline V gene data show CDR1 as MGHRA and CDR2 as YSYEKL. The CDR3 has 16 residues. The CDR3 loop reads CASSQDPGRQVTEAFF. CDR3 DNA sequence: TGCGCCAGCAGCCAAGATCCAGGCCGACAGGTCACTGAAGCTTTCTTT.

The DNA of the CDR3 is TGTGCCAGTGGACACTATGGCTACACCTTC. This codes for CASGHYGYTF. The rearrangement joins TRBV12-3 or TRBV12-4 to TRBJ1-2; D call uncertain. The CDR3 covers 10 residues. Trimming took off 9 bases at V and 3 bases at J, with 5 bases between the two ends.

Here the CDR3 reads CATLYTGRPTGYTF. The DNA of the CDR3 is TGTGCCACTCTTTATACAGGGAGGCCGACGGGCTACACCTTC. The V and J genes are TRBV19 and TRBJ1-2, with D maybe TRBD1 (6 bases). V dropped 10 bases and J dropped 8 bases, with 23 bases sitting between them. The CDR3 totals 14 residues. CDR1 is LNHDA, CDR2 SQIVND, per germline (reference sequence).

This chain links TRBV15 with TRBJ2-1, with D hard to call. Trimming pared 3 bases from V and 0 bases from J, leaving 9 bases between. Germline-derived CDR1 and CDR2 are LNHNV and YYDKDF (reference sequence). This CDR3 spans 15 amino acids. The CDR3 reads CATSSRLSSYNEQFF. CDR3 sequence (DNA): TGTGCCACCAGCAGCCGGTTAAGCTCCTACAATGAGCAGTTCTTC.